This is a list of T cell receptor beta chains from one sample in a study of cytomegalovirus exposure and HLA in healthy donors. Clones were sequenced by immunoSEQ multiplex PCR, and TCRdb holds only the in-frame ones, with some missing. The sample includes about 34,000 clones. Material for sequencing was PBMCs. The source is a human donor in good health. Both conserved end residues are part of each CDR3. A D gene is named only where the DNA matches it firmly.

TRBV19	TRBJ1-1	-	CASSRAGRVTNTEAFF	TGTGCCAGTAGTAGGGCGGGTAGAGTTACTAACACTGAAGCTTTCTTT
TRBV28	TRBJ2-5	-	CASSFPAGRLLETQYF	TGTGCCAGCAGTTTCCCCGCTGGCAGGCTGCTTGAGACCCAGTACTTC
TRBV13	TRBJ1-2	-	CASSSQGHNYGYTF	TGTGCCAGCAGCTCACAGGGCCATAACTATGGCTACACCTTC
TRBV10-3	TRBJ1-1	TRBD1	CAINRGTNTEAFF	TGTGCCATAAACAGGGGGACTAACACTGAAGCTTTCTTT
TRBV13	TRBJ1-1	-	CASSAIMNTEAFF	TGTGCCAGCAGCGCGATCATGAACACTGAAGCTTTCTTT
TRBV11-3	TRBJ2-7	-	CASSSGGTSFYEQYF	TGTGCCAGCAGCTCCGGGGGTACAAGTTTCTACGAGCAGTACTTC
TRBV28	TRBJ2-1	-	CASSLLGSGRQQFF	TGTGCCAGCAGTTTACTTGGTAGCGGCAGGCAGCAGTTCTTC
TRBV7-8	TRBJ1-3	-	CASSLVWGVAGNTIYF	TGTGCCAGCAGCTTAGTGTGGGGGGTTGCCGGAAACACCATATATTTT
TRBV30	TRBJ2-3	-	CAWSGTADKQYF	TGTGCCTGGAGTGGGACAGCAGATAAGCAGTATTTT
TRBV27	TRBJ2-3	TRBD2	CASSLGAGGYTQYF	TGTGCCAGCAGTCTCGGAGCGGGGGGGTATACGCAGTATTTT
TRBV19	TRBJ1-4	-	CASREGIGSANEKLFF	TGTGCCAGTAGAGAGGGTATCGGGTCGGCTAATGAAAAACTGTTTTTT
TRBV18	TRBJ2-3	TRBD1	CASSPPGGTDTQYF	TGTGCCAGCTCACCCCCAGGGGGAACAGATACGCAGTATTTT
TRBV14	TRBJ2-3	-	CASSPTRVDTQYF	TGTGCCAGCAGCCCGACTAGAGTAGATACGCAGTATTTT
TRBV9	TRBJ2-5	TRBD2	CASSVGTSGGAVGETQYF	TGTGCCAGCAGCGTAGGGACTAGCGGGGGGGCTGTAGGCGAGACCCAGTACTTC
TRBV19	TRBJ1-1	-	CASTTGTTPRRGTEAFF	TGTGCCAGTACCACCGGGACTACGCCCCGTCGAGGCACTGAAGCTTTCTTT
TRBV6-5	TRBJ1-6	-	CASSRTDINSPLHF	TGTGCCAGCAGTCGGACAGATATTAATTCGCCCCTCCACTTT
TRBV10-2	TRBJ1-5	TRBD1	CASGRQGGGQPQHF	TGCGCCAGCGGAAGACAGGGCGGGGGGCAGCCCCAGCATTTT
TRBV5-4	TRBJ1-2	TRBD1	CASSIPGQGLVGYTF	TGTGCCAGCAGCATTCCGGGACAGGGTTTAGTCGGCTACACCTTC
TRBV4-1	TRBJ2-3	-	CASSQESEDTQYF	TGCGCCAGCAGCCAAGAAAGCGAAGATACGCAGTATTTT
TRBV27	TRBJ2-5	-	CASSLFSQETQYF	TGTGCCAGCAGTTTATTCTCCCAAGAGACCCAGTACTTC
TRBV27	TRBJ2-7	-	CASSLMAGGYEQYF	TGTGCCAGCAGTTTAATGGCAGGGGGGTACGAGCAGTACTTC
TRBV27	TRBJ2-3	TRBD2	CASSRRGVADTQYF	TGTGCCAGCAGTCGGCGGGGGGTGGCGGATACGCAGTATTTT
TRBV30	TRBJ1-2	-	CACRGNYGYTF	TGTGCCTGCAGGGGTAACTATGGCTACACCTTC
TRBV7-8	TRBJ2-7	TRBD1	CASSLLGQGGEQYF	TGTGCCAGCAGCTTACTAGGACAGGGTGGCGAGCAGTACTTC
TRBV30	TRBJ1-1	TRBD1	CAWSSGTGTEAFF	TGTGCCTGGAGTTCCGGGACAGGGACTGAAGCTTTCTTT
TRBV18	TRBJ1-6	-	CASSPPFINSPLHF	TGTGCCAGCTCACCACCCTTTATCAATTCACCCCTCCACTTT
TRBV4-2	TRBJ1-2	TRBD1	CASSQATGQVGYGYTF	TGTGCCAGCAGCCAAGCTACTGGACAGGTGGGCTATGGCTACACCTTC
TRBV9	TRBJ2-7	TRBD1	CASSVAGQGIYEQYF	TGTGCCAGCAGCGTAGCGGGACAGGGAATCTACGAGCAGTACTTC
TRBV2	TRBJ2-3	TRBD2	CASRGGTSGGADSQYF	TGTGCCAGCAGGGGGGGGACTAGCGGGGGGGCGGATTCGCAGTATTTT
TRBV5-1	TRBJ2-2	-	CASRITGEWTGELFF	TGCGCCAGCAGGATTACGGGGGAGTGGACCGGGGAGCTGTTTTTT
TRBV2	TRBJ1-2	TRBD1	CASSLQGAAYGYTF	TGTGCCAGCAGCTTACAGGGGGCAGCCTATGGCTACACCTTC
TRBV30	TRBJ2-2	TRBD1	CAWSGTGGAGELFF	TGTGCCTGGAGCGGGACAGGGGGAGCCGGGGAGCTGTTTTTT
TRBV2	TRBJ1-5	TRBD1	CASSGGQITQPQHF	TGTGCCAGCAGTGGGGGACAGATCACTCAGCCCCAGCATTTT
TRBV7-9	TRBJ1-1	TRBD1	CASGTGQYNTEAFF	TGTGCCAGCGGGACGGGACAGTATAACACTGAAGCTTTCTTT
TRBV30	TRBJ2-3	TRBD1	CAWDRDRTDTQYF	TGTGCCTGGGACAGGGATAGAACAGATACGCAGTATTTT
TRBV28	TRBJ2-1	TRBD2	CASSKGMAGGNNEQFF	TGTGCCAGCAGTAAGGGAATGGCGGGGGGAAACAATGAGCAGTTCTTC
TRBV27	TRBJ2-7	-	CASSFSGSYEQYF	TGTGCCAGCAGTTTCAGCGGGTCCTACGAGCAGTACTTC
TRBV7-8	TRBJ2-7	-	CASTLDTRDEQYF	TGTGCCAGCACCCTGGACACCCGTGACGAGCAGTACTTC
TRBV5-1	TRBJ1-1	-	CASSLQGGTEAFF	TGCGCCAGCAGCTTGCAAGGGGGCACTGAAGCTTTCTTT
TRBV11-3	TRBJ2-1	-	CASSLEGGRGYNEQFF	TGTGCCAGCAGCTTAGAAGGGGGTCGGGGATACAATGAGCAGTTCTTC
TRBV4-1	TRBJ1-2	-	CASSGAGGIGYTF	TGCGCCAGCAGCGGGGCAGGCGGAATCGGCTACACCTTC
TRBV5-1	TRBJ2-7	-	CASSLEGRGAYF	TGCGCCAGCAGCTTGGAGGGGCGGGGTGCGTACTTC
TRBV18	TRBJ1-1	-	CASSPQDSEAFF	TGTGCCAGCTCACCGCAGGACAGTGAAGCTTTCTTT
TRBV30	TRBJ2-5	TRBD2	CAWTNPSGEKETQYF	TGTGCCTGGACCAATCCTAGCGGGGAGAAAGAGACCCAGTACTTC
TRBV6-5	TRBJ1-6	-	CASSYRRGGALHF	TGTGCCAGCAGTTACCGGCGGGGTGGAGCCCTCCACTTT
TRBV7-3	TRBJ1-1	-	CASSLEGTKNTEAFF	TGTGCCAGCAGCTTAGAGGGGACAAAGAACACTGAAGCTTTCTTT
TRBV6-6	TRBJ2-7	-	CASSYAAANTYEQYF	TGTGCCAGCAGTTACGCGGCAGCCAACACCTACGAGCAGTACTTC
TRBV30	TRBJ1-2	TRBD1	CAWPRPGGAKYGYTF	TGTGCCTGGCCAAGACCAGGGGGCGCCAAGTATGGCTACACCTTC
TRBV29-1	TRBJ2-7	TRBD2	CSVRTLQRDEYSYEQYF	TGCAGCGTGCGGACGCTACAGCGGGACGAATACTCCTACGAGCAGTACTTC
TRBV18	TRBJ1-3	TRBD1	CASSTGQMDSGNTIYF	TGTGCCAGCTCAACGGGACAGATGGATTCTGGAAACACCATATATTTT
TRBV7-2	TRBJ2-7	TRBD2	CASSFAGGSSYEQYF	TGTGCCAGCAGCTTTGCGGGGGGGAGCTCCTACGAGCAGTACTTC
TRBV28	TRBJ1-3	-	CASNDRTAGNTIYF	TGTGCCAGCAATGACAGGACGGCTGGAAACACCATATATTTT